The rows below give T cell receptor beta chains drawn from one sample of a study of OX40 agonist ivuxolimab in advanced cancers. The repertoire was sequenced with immunoSEQ multiplex PCR; TCRdb's copy has only in-frame clones and lacks some. The sample lists over 65,000 clones; approximately 85% were seen once. Specimen: CD4+ or CD8+ T cells sorted from blood, collected in a trial of the OX40 agonist ivuxolimab. The receptor source for this set is an adult with an advanced solid tumor such as melanoma, head and neck, liver or kidney cancer. Both conserved end residues are part of each CDR3. Fields, in order: V gene, J gene, D gene, clone size, CDR3 DNA, CDR3 protein. D genes are given only for firm matches. Only some rows state a clone size, as once, few, many or a class for expanded clones.

>TRBV28|TRBJ1-2|TRBD1|NA
TGTGCCAGCAGGCCCCAGACAGGGGGGGGCTATGGCTACACCTTC
CASRPQTGGGYGYTF
>TRBV5-5|TRBJ2-7|NA|NA
TGTGCCAGCAGCAGGAGCTACGAGCAGTACTTC
CASSRSYEQYF
>TRBV2|TRBJ1-6|NA|NA
TGTGCCAGCAGTGAAGTCAGGGTTAATTCACCCCTCCACTTT
CASSEVRVNSPLHF
>TRBV6-5|TRBJ2-2|TRBD2|NA
TGTGCCGCAAGCGGGGCCGGGGAGCTGTTTTTT
CAASGAGELFF
>TRBV5-1|TRBJ2-2|TRBD2|NA
TGCGCCAGCAGGCTAGCGGTTCTTGGGCCCGGGGAGCTGTTTTTT
CASRLAVLGPGELFF
>TRBV10-3|TRBJ1-5|TRBD1|NA
TGTGCCATCAGTGAGTACAGGGGGGGAAATCAGCCCCAGCATTTT
CAISEYRGGNQPQHF
>TRBV5-4|TRBJ2-3|NA|few
TGTGCCAGCAGCTTAGGTGGCACAGATACGCAGTATTTT
CASSLGGTDTQYF
>TRBV6-5|TRBJ2-7|NA|NA
TGTGCCAGCAGTTTTTCCAGGGTATCCTACGAGCAGTACTTC
CASSFSRVSYEQYF
>TRBV5-4|TRBJ2-3|NA|NA
TGTGCCAGCAGCCCCCGGGACTCAACAGATACGCAGTATTTT
CASSPRDSTDTQYF
>TRBV27|TRBJ1-5|TRBD1|few
TGTGCCAGCAGTTTATCCGGACAGGGGAATCAGCCCCAGCATTTT
CASSLSGQGNQPQHF
>TRBV9|TRBJ2-2|TRBD1|few
TGTGCCAGCAGCGTATTCCAACAGGGGGCTAGCCAAGGGGAGCTGTTTTTT
CASSVFQQGASQGELFF
>TRBV2|TRBJ1-2|NA|NA
TGTGCCAGCAGCGGACAGAGTTATGGCTACACCTTC
CASSGQSYGYTF
>TRBV15|TRBJ1-1|NA|few
TGTGCCACCAGCAGAGATTGGCAGTTGAACACTGAAGCTTTCTTT
CATSRDWQLNTEAFF
>TRBV5-4|TRBJ1-4|NA|once
TGTGCCAGCAGCTTTCAGGGTTGGGATGAAAAACTGTTTTTT
CASSFQGWDEKLFF
>TRBV10-2|TRBJ1-1|TRBD1|NA
TGCGCCAGCAGTGGACAGGGCTCGGCTGAAGCTTTCTTT
CASSGQGSAEAFF
>TRBV30|TRBJ2-5|NA|NA
TGTGCCTGGAACGAGGGTCTGGGGACCCAGTACTTC
CAWNEGLGTQYF
>TRBV18|TRBJ1-5|NA|NA
TGTGCCAGCTCACCGGACAGCGATCAGCCCCAGCATTTT
CASSPDSDQPQHF
>TRBV2|TRBJ1-1|TRBD1|NA
TGTGCCAGCAGTCCCTTCGGACAGGGTAACACTGAAGCTTTCTTT
CASSPFGQGNTEAFF
>TRBV28|TRBJ1-2|TRBD1|NA
TGTGCCAGCAGACAGGGGGCCGGCTATGGCTACACCTTC
CASRQGAGYGYTF
>TRBV30|TRBJ1-5|NA|NA
TGTGCCTGGAGTAAACAGAGCAATCAGCCCCAGCATTTT
CAWSKQSNQPQHF
>TRBV15|TRBJ1-3|TRBD1|NA
TGTGCCACCAGCAGAGGGGGACAGGGGACTGGAAACACCATATATTTT
CATSRGGQGTGNTIYF
>TRBV29-1|TRBJ1-2|NA|NA
TGCAGCGTTGCTCGCACCTGGGGCTACACCTTC
CSVARTWGYTF
>TRBV2|TRBJ2-5|NA|NA
TGTGCCAGCAGGGGATGGAGTCAAGAGACCCAGTACTTC
CASRGWSQETQYF
>TRBV7-9|TRBJ1-4|TRBD1|NA
TGTGCCAGCAGCCTCGGGGACAGGGTAGTTGCAACTAATGAAAAACTGTTTTTT
CASSLGDRVVATNEKLFF
>TRBV27|TRBJ2-2|TRBD1|once
TGTGCCAGCAGTTTTGGGGACAGATACACCGGGGAGCTGTTTTTT
CASSFGDRYTGELFF
>TRBV4-3|TRBJ1-1|NA|NA
TGCGCCAGCAGCCGTGCAGGGTCTGAAGCTTTCTTT
CASSRAGSEAFF
>TRBV5-5|TRBJ2-2|NA|NA
TGTGCCAGCAGCTTGGGGGTCTCCGGGGAGCTGTTTTTT
CASSLGVSGELFF
>TRBV7-3|TRBJ2-1|NA|NA
TGTGCCAGCAGCTTAAGGGGCGGACAGTCCTACAATGAGCAGTTCTTC
CASSLRGGQSYNEQFF
>TRBV30|TRBJ2-7|NA|NA
TGTGCCTGGAGCCCTAAGGGGTTGCACGAGCAGTACTTC
CAWSPKGLHEQYF
>TRBV30|TRBJ1-5|TRBD1|NA
TGTGCCTGGAGTGTAAGGGACAGGGGGTCTAGCAATCAGCCCCAGCATTTT
CAWSVRDRGSSNQPQHF
>TRBV5-8|TRBJ2-7|NA|NA
TGTGCCAGCAGCGCAGGGGGGGTAGTCACCTACGAGCAGTACTTC
CASSAGGVVTYEQYF
>TRBV5-6|TRBJ1-3|NA|few
TGTGCCAGCAGCTTAACCCTGACCTCTGGAAACACCATATATTTT
CASSLTLTSGNTIYF
>TRBV28|TRBJ2-5|NA|NA
TGTGCCAGCAGTTTTCCCGGTCCGGGCAAAGAGACCCAGTACTTC
CASSFPGPGKETQYF
>TRBV6-4|TRBJ2-2|NA|NA
TGTGCCAGCAGCCGGGACCATCGACCCGGGGAGCTGTTTTTT
CASSRDHRPGELFF
>TRBV4-1|TRBJ1-5|NA|NA
TGCGCCAGCAGCCAAGACGGGGCTGTTTTTGAGCCCCAGCATTTT
CASSQDGAVFEPQHF
>TRBV5-5|TRBJ2-7|TRBD1|NA
TGTGCCAGCAGCTTGGGAGGGACAGGAGCCTACGAGCAGTACTTC
CASSLGGTGAYEQYF
>TRBV9|TRBJ2-7|NA|once
TGTGCCAGCAGCGCCCCCGATGGGACTGGGTCCTACGAGCAGTACTTC
CASSAPDGTGSYEQYF
>TRBV9|TRBJ1-1|NA|NA
TGTGCCAGCAGCCTCCATGGGGACCGATCTACGTTGAACACTGAAGCTTTCTTT
CASSLHGDRSTLNTEAFF